This TCR beta chain was sequenced during a study of radiotherapy plus CTLA-4 blockade in lung cancer (dated by TCRdb to 2017 to 2018). Regarding the study in general: Objective responses were observed in 15% to 20% of enrolled patients, and disease control was achieved in approximately 29%. The paper as a whole reports these results and caveats: Early dynamic changes in blood T cell clones, together with increased serum interferon-beta after radiation, were reported as the strongest predictors of response. After treatment with radiotherapy and ipilimumab, TCR clones that originated in tumors expanded in peripheral blood.

From a lookup of the germline V gene, CDR1 and CDR2 are SGHDN and FVKESK. From the cysteine through the phenylalanine, the CDR3 covers 14 amino acids. The retained sequence is limited to the CDR3, 42 bases, with the frame set at the first base. Trimming removed 5 bases from V and 4 bases from J, leaving 14 bases between the germline ends. The library was produced with the immunoSEQ multiplex PCR assay. The table was pulled from immuneACCESS by TCRdb, which kept in-frame rearrangements only. Such tables lose some clones; where checked, under half of the loss comes from unresolved V genes, and the rest has no known cause. The table for this sample lists roughly 50,000 clones; about 88% of them were counted only once. Together, the top ten hold 7.8% of the sample. In this study, focal radiation therapy paired with CTLA-4 blockade (ipilimumab) was tested in patients who had chemo-refractory metastatic non-small-cell lung cancer.

A note on this clone: Its antigen remains unidentified. No quality values exist for individual bases; no much larger clone is one base distant.

Source: peripheral blood, taken from a patient treated with radiotherapy plus ipilimumab. The chain was built from TRBV14 and TRBJ1-1; TRBD1 is possibly the D segment (6 matching bases). This clonotype was obtained from a human donor with non-small cell lung cancer whose response to radiotherapy plus ipilimumab could not be evaluated. The nucleotide sequence reads as follows: TGTGCCAGCAGCTGGGCGGGGGGGCTCACTGAAGCTTTCTTT. Its protein product is CASSWAGGLTEAFF. Extended through the reference TRBV14 and TRBJ1-1 proteins, this CDR3 yields the full variable domain: EAGVTQFPSHSVIEKGQTVTLRCDPISGHDNLYWYRRVMGKEIKFLLHFVKESKQDESGMPNNRFLAERTGGTYSTLKVQPAELEDSGVYFCASSWAGGLTEAFFGQGTRLTVV.